This T cell receptor beta chain derives from a study of shared clonotypes between healthy human individuals. Across the whole study: Aged between 18 and 49, the donors were a couple of women and three men. Study-wide results and caveats: Between several donors, naive CD4 clonotypes were shared at a level of about 5%.

The protocol was immunoSEQ multiplex PCR, while the TCRdb copy is restricted to in-frame clones and leaves out a portion. The sample includes under 1,100,000 clones, around four fifths of them seen just once. About this clone: The antigen remains undetermined.

V gave up 4 bases and J gave up 0 bases, with 13 bases separating them. This CDR3 has 16 residues. The germline gives CDR1 MGHRA, CDR2 YSYEKL. This sequence was found in a man aged 18 to 30 in good health. V gene TRBV4-1 combines with J gene TRBJ2-1; either TRBD1 or TRBD2 may fit D (5 bases each). Sequencing was carried out using memory CD4+ T cells sorted from blood. As for subset: CD45RA-negative fraction. The CDR3 protein is CASSLSWGTSYNEQFF. The CDR3 bases are TGCGCCAGCAGCCTGTCGTGGGGGACCTCCTACAATGAGCAGTTCTTC.